The present entry profiles one T cell receptor beta chain with its context. The antigen is not known. Each TCR library used about 3.5 ug of total RNA. UMIs containing a 6-nucleotide sample barcode were added via template switching. TCRdb re-called the 5' RACE reads and gives one entry per CDR3 protein, without DNA. This repertoire includes about 160,000 distinct CDR3 sequences. This specimen belongs to a study of monozygotic twins with inflammatory bowel disease. Study-level points and caveats: Possibly reflecting limited power, no difference in repertoire similarity was found between concordant and discordant twins.

CDR3 length equals 14 residues. CDR1 and CDR2 (germline): SGHRS, YFSETQ. Sequenced material: blood. The sequence derives from a human donor with ulcerative colitis or Crohn's disease, or a healthy co-twin of an affected twin (not recorded which). The V gene is TRBV5-1, the J gene TRBJ1-2; TCRdb gives TRBD1 as the D gene, but with no DNA this cannot be confirmed. CDR3 sequence reads: CASSLETGDYGYTF.